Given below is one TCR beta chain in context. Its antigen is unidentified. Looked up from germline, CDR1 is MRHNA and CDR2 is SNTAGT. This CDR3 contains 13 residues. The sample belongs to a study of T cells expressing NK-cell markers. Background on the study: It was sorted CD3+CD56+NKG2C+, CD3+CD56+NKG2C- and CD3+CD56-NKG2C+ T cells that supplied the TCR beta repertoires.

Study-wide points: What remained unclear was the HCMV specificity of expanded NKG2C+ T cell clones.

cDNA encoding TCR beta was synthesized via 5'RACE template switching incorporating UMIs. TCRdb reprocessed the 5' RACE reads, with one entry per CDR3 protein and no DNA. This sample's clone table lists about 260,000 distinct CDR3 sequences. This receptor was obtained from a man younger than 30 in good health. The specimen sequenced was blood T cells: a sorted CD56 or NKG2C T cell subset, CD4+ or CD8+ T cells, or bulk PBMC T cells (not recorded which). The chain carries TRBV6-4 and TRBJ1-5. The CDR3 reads CGQQCRSNQPQHF.